The 32 T cell receptor beta chains below were found in one sample sequenced in a study of a mutant IDH1 vaccine in newly diagnosed glioma (dated by TCRdb to the early 2020s). Antigens for these TCRs are unknown. What this sample's time point label stands for: week 35, safety follow-up. Every vaccine dose consisted of 300 ug of a 20-mer mutant IDH1 peptide in Montanide, administered subcutaneously together with topical imiquimod. The library was obtained by the immunoSEQ multiplex PCR assay. Here the immuneACCESS table is served through TCRdb, limited to in-frame sequences with V and J called. Missing clones are a known gap in these copies; in checked studies unresolved V genes cover under half, and the rest lacks a known reason. The sample yields roughly 49,000 clones; over 80% were counted once. More than 2% of the sample rests with the top ten. The sample here was PBMCs, taken from a glioma patient whose treatment included an IDH1 peptide vaccine. The receptors derive from a man between 50 and 59 years old with glioma.

The chain employs TRBV5-1 and TRBJ1-1, with 7 bases that match TRBD1. Trimming removed 3 bases from V and 5 bases from J; junction bases left unmatched: 22. Germline CDR1 and CDR2: SGHRS and YFSETQ. The CDR3 covers 19 residues. CDR3 coding DNA: TGCGCCAGCAGCTCATTACGAGCACATACAGGGGCCCGGAGTACTGAAGCTTTCTTT. Its translation: CASSSLRAHTGARSTEAFF.

This clone has only a few counts. CDR3 region: CASSWDSKNTEAFF. The CDR3 region has the DNA TGCGCCAGCAGCTGGGACAGCAAAAACACTGAAGCTTTCTTT. The J gene is TRBJ1-1, the V gene TRBV5-1; 7 nucleotides agree with TRBD1. The CDR3 has 14 residues. With V trimmed by 3 bases and J by 2 bases, 4 bases remained unmatched. The germline CDR1 and CDR2 sequences are SGHRS and YFSETQ. Together with reference TRBV5-1 and TRBJ1-1, the CDR3 gives the full variable domain: KAGVTQTPRYLIKTRGQQVTLSCSPISGHRSVSWYQQTPGQGLQFLFEYFSETQRNKGNFPGRFSGRQFSNSRSEMNVSTLELGDSALYLCASSWDSKNTEAFFGQGTRLTVV.

The rearrangement links TRBV5-4 to TRBJ1-4, with 8 bases aligning to TRBD1. The V and J ends lost 4 bases and 8 bases, in that order; junction bases with no gene match: 10. CDR3 length: 15 amino acids. The germline CDR1 and CDR2 sequences are SGHNT and YYREEE (reference sequence). CDR3 residues: CASSIGQGGREKLFF. The CDR3 DNA is TGTGCCAGCAGCATCGGACAGGGAGGCCGAGAAAAACTGTTTTTT.

The genes are TRBV29-1 and TRBJ2-7; possible D gene TRBD2, 6 bases. V gave up 5 bases and J gave up 5 bases, with 13 bases separating them. CDR1 and CDR2 from the germline V gene are SQVTM and ANQGSEA. This CDR3 is built from 12 residues. The CDR3 region has the DNA TGCAGCGTTATCGCGGGGTATAACGAGCAGTACTTC. Translation gives CSVIAGYNEQYF.

This sequence joins TRBV5-6 and TRBJ2-7, with 8 bases fitting TRBD2. CDR1 SGHDT and CDR2 YYEEEE come from the germline V gene. V lost 5 bases, J lost 6 bases, and 1 base stayed unmatched. The CDR3 spans 11 residues. CDR3 coding DNA: TGTGCCAGCAGTGGACTAGCCGAGCAGTACTTC. Protein sequence: CASSGLAEQYF.

This rearrangement joins TRBV28 to TRBJ1-6; 9 nucleotides agree with TRBD1. The CDR3 loop spans 14 amino acids. Germline CDR1 reads MDHEN; CDR2 reads SYDVKM. V shed 5 bases and J 9 bases; nucleotides not matched to a gene: 5. The CDR3 spells CASSLTGGGSPLHF. The CDR3 nucleotides are TGTGCCAGCAGTCTTACAGGGGGCGGTTCACCCCTCCACTTT.

The chain joins TRBV7-9 to TRBJ2-1, with D possibly called TRBD1 or TRBD2 (6 bases each). This CDR3 has 16 residues. Germline loops: CDR1 SEHNR, CDR2 FQNEAQ (reference sequence). Between the trimmed V and J ends, which lost 0 bases and 7 bases, there was a span of 16 bases. CDR3 DNA sequence: TGTGCCAGCAGCTTAGCTGCAGGGGAGGAGGTTAATGAGCAGTTCTTC. It is translated as CASSLAAGEEVNEQFF.

The chain has TRBV4-1 and TRBJ1-2, with D possibly being TRBD1 (5 bases). The CDR3 runs to 14 residues. Germline V gives CDR1 MGHRA, CDR2 YSYEKL. V gave up 3 bases and J gave up 2 bases, with 10 bases separating them. The CDR3 spells CASSQRTRNYGYTF. CDR3 DNA sequence: TGCGCCAGCAGCCAGAGGACAAGGAACTATGGCTACACCTTC.

This chain connects TRBV15 to TRBJ1-2; D is undetermined. The CDR3 contains 15 residues. The V end lost 0 bases, the J end lost 4 bases, and 12 bases lay between the germline ends. Germline V lookup: CDR1 LNHNV, CDR2 YYDKDF (reference sequence). This chain's CDR3 is CATSRDSRQIYGYTF. In DNA form, the CDR3 reads TGTGCCACCAGCAGAGATTCGCGGCAGATCTATGGCTACACCTTC.

The genes are TRBV19 and TRBJ1-5, with D hard to call. The V end was cut by 1 base, the J end by 1 base, with 2 bases between. Germline V gene sequence: CDR1 LNHDA, CDR2 SQIVND (reference sequence). The CDR3 covers 13 residues. The CDR3 protein is CASSIASNQPQHF. Written as DNA, the CDR3 is TGTGCCAGTAGTATAGCAAGCAATCAGCCCCAGCATTTT.

The J gene is TRBJ1-5, the V gene TRBV9, with D perhaps matching TRBD1 (6 bases). V lost 4 bases, J lost 7 bases, and 12 bases lay in between. The CDR3 runs to 13 residues. Germline V CDR1 and CDR2: SGDLS, YYNGEE. CDR3 coding DNA: TGTGCCAGCAGCATAGGGACATACCAGCCCCAGCATTTT. Amino acid sequence: CASSIGTYQPQHF.

The V gene is TRBV7-2, the J gene TRBJ2-2; D gene unclear. Deletions cut 3 bases from V and 5 bases from J, with 10 bases between. Germline V gene sequence: CDR1 SGHTA, CDR2 FQGNSA. There are 14 residues in the CDR3. The CDR3 bases are TGTGCCAGCAGCTTGGGGTGGGGAACCGGGGAGCTGTTTTTT. Translating it yields CASSLGWGTGELFF.

The J gene is TRBJ1-1, the V gene TRBV7-2, with D perhaps TRBD1 (6 bases). The CDR3 consists of 15 residues. V was cut by 1 base and J by 0 bases, with 9 bases left in between. Germline V gene lookup returns CDR1 SGHTA and CDR2 FQGNSA. In DNA form, the CDR3 reads TGTGCCAGCAGCTTAGGACAGGCCCTGAACACTGAAGCTTTCTTT. Translated: CASSLGQALNTEAFF.

The chain uses TRBV5-3 and TRBJ1-1; D remains unclear. TRBV5-3 is filed as an ORF, its function uncertain. This CDR3 contains 14 residues. V lost 0 bases to trimming and J lost 2 bases, with 8 bases between them. The CDR3: CARSLAGGNTEAFF. CDR3 sequence (DNA): TGTGCCAGAAGCTTGGCGGGCGGAAACACTGAAGCTTTCTTT.

This clone is a singleton in its sample. This rearrangement joins TRBV5-1 to TRBJ2-4; D possibly corresponds to TRBD1 (6 bases). CDR1 and CDR2 from the germline V gene are SGHRS and YFSETQ. Trimming left V 4 bases short and J 6 bases short, with 14 bases between. This CDR3 is 14 amino acids long. CDR3 DNA sequence: TGCGCCAGCAGCCTAGACCTACAGGGAAACATTCAGTACTTC. The encoded protein is CASSLDLQGNIQYF.

The chain uses TRBV10-2 and TRBJ2-2, with 8 bases identical to TRBD2. The CDR3 is 18 residues long. Germline-derived CDR1 and CDR2 are WSHSY and SAAADI. Unmatched junction bases numbered 17, after V lost 8 bases and J lost 3 bases. The CDR3 here is CASARRLALRGDTGELFF. CDR3 DNA: TGCGCCAGCGCGAGGAGACTAGCGCTCCGAGGGGACACCGGGGAGCTGTTTTTT.

V usage is TRBV7-2 and J usage is TRBJ2-5, with 12 positions matching TRBD1. CDR3 length equals 15 residues. The ends lost 5 bases at V and 5 bases at J; junction bases unmatched: 6. CDR1 and CDR2 (germline): SGHTA, FQGNSA. CDR3 sequence reads: CASSPGQGAWETQYF. As DNA, the CDR3 is TGTGCCAGCAGCCCGGGACAGGGGGCCTGGGAGACCCAGTACTTC. The variable domain in full, with the rest retrieved from reference TRBV7-2 and TRBJ2-5, is GAGVSQSPSNKVTEKGKDVELRCDPISGHTALYWYRQSLGQGLEFLIYFQGNSAPDKSGLPSDRFSAERTGGSVSTLTIQRTQQEDSAVYLCASSPGQGAWETQYFGPGTRLLVL.

This CDR3 reads CASSRGDGKETQYF. In nucleotides, the CDR3 is TGTGCCAGCAGCAGAGGGGACGGGAAAGAGACCCAGTACTTC. The chain has TRBV11-1 and TRBJ2-5; D assignment may be TRBD1 or TRBD2 (5 bases each). The CDR3 totals 14 residues. Germline V gene data show CDR1 as SGHAT and CDR2 as FQDESV (reference sequence). Trimming took 5 bases from V and 3 from J, leaving 13 bases between them.

J is TRBJ1-5 and V is TRBV27; 9 bases fit TRBD1. This CDR3 spans 14 amino acids. Per the germline V gene, CDR1 is MNHEY and CDR2 is SMNVEV (reference sequence). The V and J ends lost 5 bases and 7 bases, in that order; junction bases with no gene match: 6. The CDR3 sequence: CASSPGTGRQPQHF. CDR3 sequence (DNA): TGTGCCAGCAGTCCGGGGACAGGGAGGCAGCCCCAGCATTTT.

This chain connects TRBV5-1 to TRBJ2-1; D unclear. Trimming took off 4 bases at V and 4 bases at J, with 6 bases between the two ends. Germline CDR1 and CDR2: SGHRS and YFSETQ. The CDR3 length is 12 residues. CDR3 nucleotide sequence: TGCGCCAGCAGCCGGCGTTACAATGAGCAGTTCTTC. This translates into CASSRRYNEQFF.

CDR3 region: CASRTSGTGELFF. In DNA form, the CDR3 reads TGTGCCAGCAGGACTAGCGGGACCGGGGAGCTGTTTTTT. The rearrangement uses TRBV7-9 and TRBJ2-2; 10 bases match TRBD2. The CDR3 loop spans 13 amino acids. From germline, CDR1 is SEHNR and CDR2 FQNEAQ (reference sequence). The junction had 0 bases not matched to a gene; V was cut back by 6 bases and J by 5 bases.

The chain employs TRBV5-1 and TRBJ2-5, with a weak D call TRBD2 (5 bases). The length of the CDR3 is 16 residues. Germline CDR1 is SGHRS and CDR2 is YFSETQ. V was clipped by 6 bases and J by 2 bases, with 20 bases between them. The CDR3 sequence is CASTLLAGGSQETQYF. DNA for the CDR3: TGCGCCAGCACCCTCCTCGCCGGAGGCAGTCAAGAGACCCAGTACTTC.

The chain carries TRBV27 and TRBJ1-5, with a weak D call TRBD1 (6 bases). V lost 3 bases and J 6 bases, leaving 21 bases between the germline ends. The CDR3 loop spans 17 amino acids. From germline, CDR1 is MNHEY and CDR2 SMNVEV (reference sequence). The CDR3 sequence is CASSLVRTGHSSQPQHF. CDR3 nucleotides: TGTGCCAGCAGTTTGGTACGGACGGGACATTCAAGTCAGCCCCAGCATTTT.

This rearrangement joins TRBV2 to TRBJ2-1; the match to TRBD1 covers 10 bases. J lost 7 bases, V lost 6 bases, and 9 bases had no gene match. CDR3 size: 15 residues. Germline lookup yields CDR1 SNHLY and CDR2 FYNNEI. CDR3 sequence (DNA): TGTGCCAGCAGGGAGTGGGACAGGGGAACGAATGAGCAGTTCTTC. Its protein is CASREWDRGTNEQFF.

The chain is built from TRBV2 and TRBJ1-5; D remains ambiguous. The CDR3 is 14 amino acids. Looked up from germline, CDR1 is SNHLY and CDR2 is FYNNEI. With 2 bases removed from V and 3 bases from J, the gap between germline ends came to 8 bases. The CDR3 bases are TGTGCCAGCAGTGAAAACGGGTACAATCAGCCCCAGCATTTT. It translates to CASSENGYNQPQHF.

The rearrangement joins TRBV7-8 to TRBJ2-7, with TRBD2 identical over 8 bases. CDR3 size: 14 residues. Germline CDR1 is SGHVS and CDR2 is FQNEAQ. The J segment lost 5 bases and the V segment lost 7 bases, leaving 10 bases of the junction unmatched. The CDR3 DNA reads TGTGCCAGCACCTTTTTGCGGGAGGTCGACGAGCAGTACTTC. It translates to CASTFLREVDEQYF.

CDR3 in amino acids: CASSFRIRDEKLFF. The CDR3 DNA reads TGTGCCAGCAGTTTCCGGATTCGAGATGAAAAACTGTTTTTT. V gene TRBV28 combines with J gene TRBJ1-4; D gene uncertain. The CDR3 has 14 residues. V lost 3 bases and J 6 bases, leaving 11 bases between the germline ends. Germline loops: CDR1 MDHEN, CDR2 SYDVKM.

V is TRBV5-1 and J is TRBJ2-3, with TRBD2 identical over 8 bases. V lost 0 bases to trimming and J lost 5 bases; unmatched junction nucleotides: 5. The CDR3 covers 15 residues. Germline assignment: CDR1 SGHRS and CDR2 YFSETQ. DNA of the CDR3: TGCGCCAGCAGCTTGGCCCCAACTAGCGGAGATACGCAGTATTTT. It specifies CASSLAPTSGDTQYF.

The chain joins TRBV11-3 to TRBJ2-3; 7 bases agree with TRBD1. The germline V gene has CDR1 SGHNT and CDR2 YENEEA. The CDR3 length is 14 residues. Unmatched junction bases numbered 5, after V lost 3 bases and J lost 5 bases. The DNA of the CDR3 is TGTGCCAGCAGCTTCTTAGGGGGCGGAGATACGCAGTATTTT. Its protein product is CASSFLGGGDTQYF.

This chain links TRBV29-1 with TRBJ2-7; D ambiguous. V shed 5 bases and J shed 2 bases, with 10 bases lying between them. CDR1 is SQVTM and CDR2 is ANQGSEA in the germline V gene. This CDR3 region has 12 residues. The CDR3 region has the DNA TGCAGCGTTCGTTTTCGGGCCTACGAGCAGTACTTC. Residues: CSVRFRAYEQYF.

CDR3 loop: CASSAWDSSYEQYF. CDR3 DNA: TGTGCCAGCAGCGCGTGGGACAGCTCCTACGAGCAGTACTTC. The V gene is TRBV9, the J gene TRBJ2-7; 7 nucleotides match TRBD1. This CDR3 contains 14 residues. J was trimmed by 0 bases and V by 3 bases; bases with no gene match: 3. Per germline, CDR1 SGDLS and CDR2 YYNGEE.

The rearrangement joins TRBV2 to TRBJ2-3, with D unresolved. The CDR3 length is 14 residues. Germline CDR1 is SNHLY and CDR2 is FYNNEI. V was clipped by 10 bases and J by 6 bases, with 20 bases between them. CDR3 protein: CATPRASPADTQYF. As DNA, the CDR3 is TGTGCCACCCCGAGAGCGTCCCCTGCGGATACGCAGTATTTT.